These T cell receptor beta chains were read from a single sample in a study of T cell responses to AZD1222 COVID-19 vaccine. Here immunoSEQ multiplex PCR was the method, and the copy in TCRdb shows in-frame clones only, minus some. Among 92,000 or so clones, roughly nine tenths were seen once, and the ten largest hold about 25%. Source: peripheral blood, taken on day 0 of AZD1222 vaccination. The receptors were gathered from an adult in good health. Both conserved end residues are trimmed from each CDR3. Each record gives: V gene, CDR3 protein.

v_gene: TRBV24-1
CDR3aa: ATSDLSSGSSTDTQY

v_gene: TRBV24-1
CDR3aa: ATRDQGNEQF

v_gene: TRBV6-1
CDR3aa: ASSEGAGNTIY

v_gene: TRBV7-9
CDR3aa: ASSLAGRGDTQY

v_gene: TRBV29-1
CDR3aa: SAGRSNTEAF

v_gene: TRBV7-5
CDR3aa: ARSSVSTEQY

v_gene: TRBV11-2
CDR3aa: ASSPRERQGEQY

v_gene: TRBV11-2
CDR3aa: ASSLDQTGASSAKLF

v_gene: TRBV28
CDR3aa: ASSLDRGTSPLH

v_gene: TRBV30
CDR3aa: ASRLPGNQPQH

v_gene: TRBV4-3
CDR3aa: ASSQEPGQTGEQY